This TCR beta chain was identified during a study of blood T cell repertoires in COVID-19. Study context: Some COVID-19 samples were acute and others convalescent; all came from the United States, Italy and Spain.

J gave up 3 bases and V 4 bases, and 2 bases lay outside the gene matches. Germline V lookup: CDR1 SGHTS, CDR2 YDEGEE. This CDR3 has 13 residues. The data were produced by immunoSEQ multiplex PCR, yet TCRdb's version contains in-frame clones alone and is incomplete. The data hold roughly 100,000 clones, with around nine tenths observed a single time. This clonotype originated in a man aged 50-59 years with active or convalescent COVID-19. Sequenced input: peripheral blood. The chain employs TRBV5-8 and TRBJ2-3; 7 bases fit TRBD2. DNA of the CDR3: TGTGCCAGCAGCCGCGGGGGTACAGATACGCAGTATTTT. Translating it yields CASSRGGTDTQYF.